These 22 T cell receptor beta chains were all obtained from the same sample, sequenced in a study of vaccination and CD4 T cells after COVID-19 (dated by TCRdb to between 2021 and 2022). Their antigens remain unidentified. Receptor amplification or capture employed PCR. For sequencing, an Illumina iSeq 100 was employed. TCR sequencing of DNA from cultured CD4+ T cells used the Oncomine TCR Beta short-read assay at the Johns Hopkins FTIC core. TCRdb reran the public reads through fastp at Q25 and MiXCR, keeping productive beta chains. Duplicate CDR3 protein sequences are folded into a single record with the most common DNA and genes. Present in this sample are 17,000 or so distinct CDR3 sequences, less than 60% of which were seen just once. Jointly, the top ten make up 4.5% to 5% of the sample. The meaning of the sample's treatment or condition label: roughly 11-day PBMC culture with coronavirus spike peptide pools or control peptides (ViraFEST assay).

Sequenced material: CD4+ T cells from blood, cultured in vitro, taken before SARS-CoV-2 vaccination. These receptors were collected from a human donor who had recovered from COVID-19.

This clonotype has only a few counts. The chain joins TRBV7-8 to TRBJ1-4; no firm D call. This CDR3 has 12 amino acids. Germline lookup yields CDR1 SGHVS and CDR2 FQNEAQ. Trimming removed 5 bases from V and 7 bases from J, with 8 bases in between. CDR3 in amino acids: CASSPLGEKLFF. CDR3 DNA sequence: TGTGCCAGCAGCCCCCTCGGTGAAAAACTGTTTTTT.

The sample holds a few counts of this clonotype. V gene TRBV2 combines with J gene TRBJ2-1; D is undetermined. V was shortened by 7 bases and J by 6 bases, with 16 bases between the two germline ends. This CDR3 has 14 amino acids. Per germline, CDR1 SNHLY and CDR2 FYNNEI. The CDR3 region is CASTVEDKSNEQFF. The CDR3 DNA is TGTGCCAGCACAGTAGAGGATAAATCCAATGAGCAGTTCTTC.

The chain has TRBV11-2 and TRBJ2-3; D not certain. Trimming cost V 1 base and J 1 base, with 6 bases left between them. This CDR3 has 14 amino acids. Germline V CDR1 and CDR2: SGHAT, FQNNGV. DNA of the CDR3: TGTGCCAGCAGCTTAGTCGGTCGCACAGATACGCAGTATTTT. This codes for CASSLVGRTDTQYF.

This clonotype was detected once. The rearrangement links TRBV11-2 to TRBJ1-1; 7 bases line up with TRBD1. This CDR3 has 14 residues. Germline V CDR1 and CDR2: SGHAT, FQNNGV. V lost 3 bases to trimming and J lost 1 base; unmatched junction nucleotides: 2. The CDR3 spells CASSFRQGNTEAFF. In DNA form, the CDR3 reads TGTGCCAGCAGCTTTCGACAGGGGAACACTGAAGCTTTCTTT.

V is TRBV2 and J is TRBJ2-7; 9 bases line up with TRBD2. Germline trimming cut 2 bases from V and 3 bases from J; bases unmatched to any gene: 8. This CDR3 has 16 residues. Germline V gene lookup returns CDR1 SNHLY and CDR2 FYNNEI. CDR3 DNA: TGTGCCAGCAGTGAACCTCTAGCGGGGCGACGCTACGAGCAGTACTTC. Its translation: CASSEPLAGRRYEQYF. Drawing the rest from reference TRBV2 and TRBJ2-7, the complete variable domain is EPEVTQTPSHQVTQMGQEVILRCVPISNHLYFYWYRQILGQKVEFLVSFYNNEISEKSEIFDDQFSVERPDGSNFTLKIRSTKLEDSAMYFCASSEPLAGRRYEQYFGPGTRLTVT.

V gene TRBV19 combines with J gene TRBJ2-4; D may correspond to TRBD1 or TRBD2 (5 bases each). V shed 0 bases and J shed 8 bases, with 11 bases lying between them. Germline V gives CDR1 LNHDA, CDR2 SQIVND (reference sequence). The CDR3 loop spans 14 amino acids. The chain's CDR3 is CASSIEPGPHIQYF. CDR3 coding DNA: TGTGCCAGTAGTATAGAACCGGGACCCCACATTCAGTACTTC.

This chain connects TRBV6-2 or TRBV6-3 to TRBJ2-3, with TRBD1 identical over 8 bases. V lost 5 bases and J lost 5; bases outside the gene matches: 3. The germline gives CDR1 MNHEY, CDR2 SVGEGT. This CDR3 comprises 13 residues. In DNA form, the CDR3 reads TGTGCCAGCAGTAAGGACAGGGTAGATACGCAGTATTTT. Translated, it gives CASSKDRVDTQYF.

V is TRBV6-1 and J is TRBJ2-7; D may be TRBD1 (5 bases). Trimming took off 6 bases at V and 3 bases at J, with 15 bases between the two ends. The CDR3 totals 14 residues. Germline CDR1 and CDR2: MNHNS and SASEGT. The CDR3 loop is CASRHRQLYYEQYF. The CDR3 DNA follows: TGTGCCAGCAGGCACCGACAGCTCTACTACGAGCAGTACTTC.

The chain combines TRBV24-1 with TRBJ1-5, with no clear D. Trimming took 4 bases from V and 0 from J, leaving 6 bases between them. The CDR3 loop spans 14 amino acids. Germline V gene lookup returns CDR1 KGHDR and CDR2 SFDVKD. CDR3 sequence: CATSDGNSNQPQHF. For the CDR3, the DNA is TGTGCCACCAGTGACGGAAATAGCAATCAGCCCCAGCATTTT.

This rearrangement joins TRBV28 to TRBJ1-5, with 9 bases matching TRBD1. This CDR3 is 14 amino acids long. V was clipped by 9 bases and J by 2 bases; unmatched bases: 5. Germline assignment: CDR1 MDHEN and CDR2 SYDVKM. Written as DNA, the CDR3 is TGTGCCAGTGCGGGACAGGGCGGCAATCAGCCCCAGCATTTT. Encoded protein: CASAGQGGNQPQHF.

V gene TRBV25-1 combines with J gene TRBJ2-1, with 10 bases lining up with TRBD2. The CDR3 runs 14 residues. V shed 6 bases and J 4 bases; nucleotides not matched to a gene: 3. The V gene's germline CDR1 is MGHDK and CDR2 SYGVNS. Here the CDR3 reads CASSPGLAYNEQFF. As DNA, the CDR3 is TGTGCCAGCAGCCCGGGACTAGCGTACAATGAGCAGTTCTTC.

The CDR3 sequence is CASSPLAGDTDTQYF. The CDR3 DNA reads as TGTGCCAGCAGCCCCCTAGCGGGAGACACAGATACGCAGTATTTT. V usage is TRBV7-9 and J usage is TRBJ2-3; 10 nucleotides align to TRBD2. With 5 bases clipped from V and 2 bases from J, the junction kept 4 bases outside the gene matches. Germline V gene data show CDR1 as SEHNR and CDR2 as FQNEAQ (reference sequence). The CDR3 is 15 amino acids.

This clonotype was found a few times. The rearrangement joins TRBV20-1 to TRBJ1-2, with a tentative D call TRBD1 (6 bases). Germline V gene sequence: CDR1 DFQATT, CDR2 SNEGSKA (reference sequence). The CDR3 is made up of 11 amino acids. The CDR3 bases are TGCAGCGGGGGCGAAGACTATGGCTACACCTTC. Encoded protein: CSGGEDYGYTF.

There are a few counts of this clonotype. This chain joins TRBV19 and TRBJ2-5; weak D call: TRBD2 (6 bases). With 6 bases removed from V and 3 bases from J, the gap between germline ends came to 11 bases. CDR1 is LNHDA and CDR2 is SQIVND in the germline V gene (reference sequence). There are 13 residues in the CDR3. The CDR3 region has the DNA TGTGCCAGTAGCCGGGGGAACGAAGAGACCCAGTACTTC. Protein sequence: CASSRGNEETQYF.

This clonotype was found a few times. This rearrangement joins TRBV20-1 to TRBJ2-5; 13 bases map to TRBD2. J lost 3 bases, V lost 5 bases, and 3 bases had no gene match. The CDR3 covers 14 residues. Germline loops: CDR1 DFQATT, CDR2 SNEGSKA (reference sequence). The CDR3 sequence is CSAPGTSGEETQYF. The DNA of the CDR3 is TGCAGTGCTCCCGGGACTAGCGGGGAAGAGACCCAGTACTTC.

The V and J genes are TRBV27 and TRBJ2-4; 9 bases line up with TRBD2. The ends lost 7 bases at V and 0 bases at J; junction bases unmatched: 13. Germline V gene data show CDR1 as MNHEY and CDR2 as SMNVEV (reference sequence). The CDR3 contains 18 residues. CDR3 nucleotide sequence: TGTGCCAGCAACCTACCCCCCGCGGGGGGGCAAGCCAAAAACATTCAGTACTTC. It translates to CASNLPPAGGQAKNIQYF.

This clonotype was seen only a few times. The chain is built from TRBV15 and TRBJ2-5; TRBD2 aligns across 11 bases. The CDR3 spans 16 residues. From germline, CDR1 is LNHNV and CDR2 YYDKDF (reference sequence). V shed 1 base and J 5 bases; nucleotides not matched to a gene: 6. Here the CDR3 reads CATSRVRASGRETQYF. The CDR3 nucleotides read TGTGCCACCAGCAGAGTTCGTGCTAGCGGGAGGGAGACCCAGTACTTC.

The CDR3 loop reads CASRMQTSGGNTGELFF. The CDR3 DNA reads TGCGCCAGCAGAATGCAAACTAGCGGGGGGAACACCGGGGAGCTGTTTTTT. This chain joins TRBV5-1 and TRBJ2-2; 11 nucleotides line up with TRBD2. Germline trimming cut 5 bases from V and 1 base from J; bases unmatched to any gene: 7. The germline gives CDR1 SGHRS, CDR2 YFSETQ. The CDR3 is 17 amino acids.

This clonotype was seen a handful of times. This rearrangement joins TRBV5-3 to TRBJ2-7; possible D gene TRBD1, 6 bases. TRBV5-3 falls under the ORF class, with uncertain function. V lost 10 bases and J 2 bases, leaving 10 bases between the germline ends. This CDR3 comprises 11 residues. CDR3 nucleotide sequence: TGTGCCTACGACAGGACCTACGAGCAGTACTTC. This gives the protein CAYDRTYEQYF.

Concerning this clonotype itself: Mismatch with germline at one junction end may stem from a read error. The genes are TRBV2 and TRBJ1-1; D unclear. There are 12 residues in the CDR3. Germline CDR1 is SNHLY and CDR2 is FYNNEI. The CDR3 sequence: CASSDIGTKAFF. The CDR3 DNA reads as TGTGCCAGCAGTGATATAGGCACTAAAGCTTTCTTT.

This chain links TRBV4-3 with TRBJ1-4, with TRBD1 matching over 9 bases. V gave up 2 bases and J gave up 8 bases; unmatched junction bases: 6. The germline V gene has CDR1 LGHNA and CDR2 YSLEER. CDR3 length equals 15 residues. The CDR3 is CASSQNRGQAEKLFF. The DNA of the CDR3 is TGCGCCAGCAGCCAAAACAGGGGGCAAGCGGAAAAACTGTTTTTT.

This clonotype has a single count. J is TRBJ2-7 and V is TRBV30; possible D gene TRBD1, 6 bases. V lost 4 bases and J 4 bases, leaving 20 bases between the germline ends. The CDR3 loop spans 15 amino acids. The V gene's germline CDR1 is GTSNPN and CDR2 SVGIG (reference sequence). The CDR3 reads CAWTNPPRTAYEQYF. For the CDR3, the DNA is TGTGCCTGGACCAACCCTCCACGGACAGCGTACGAGCAGTACTTC.